This T cell receptor (beta chain) was identified in a study of T cell responses to AZD1222 COVID-19 vaccine. This clone was observed a single time. Its antigen remains unknown. Germline-derived CDR1 and CDR2 are MNHEY and SVGAGI. Deletions cut 9 bases from V and 5 bases from J, with 10 bases between. CDR3 size: 11 residues. Study-wide points: Just a handful of AZD1222 recipients were seropositive at baseline. Researchers report vaccine-associated CD4 TCRs spanning spike, with dominance at 160-218 and 743-854. Spike-specific TCR breadth and depth went up after people got two AZD1222 doses. There were mostly white British donors and more females than males, and clonal diversity was possibly underestimated.

Measured with immunoSEQ multiplex PCR; TCRdb has only the in-frame clones, and not every one. The sample holds around 99,000 clones, 75% to 95% seen once. The source was peripheral blood, collected 28 days after the second AZD1222 dose. The source is an adult who received the AZD1222 COVID-19 vaccine. The genes are TRBV6-5 and TRBJ2-5; D is perhaps TRBD1 (5 bases). CDR3 DNA: TGTGCCAGGAAGAAGGGGGAGACCCAGTACTTC. As protein: CARKKGETQYF.